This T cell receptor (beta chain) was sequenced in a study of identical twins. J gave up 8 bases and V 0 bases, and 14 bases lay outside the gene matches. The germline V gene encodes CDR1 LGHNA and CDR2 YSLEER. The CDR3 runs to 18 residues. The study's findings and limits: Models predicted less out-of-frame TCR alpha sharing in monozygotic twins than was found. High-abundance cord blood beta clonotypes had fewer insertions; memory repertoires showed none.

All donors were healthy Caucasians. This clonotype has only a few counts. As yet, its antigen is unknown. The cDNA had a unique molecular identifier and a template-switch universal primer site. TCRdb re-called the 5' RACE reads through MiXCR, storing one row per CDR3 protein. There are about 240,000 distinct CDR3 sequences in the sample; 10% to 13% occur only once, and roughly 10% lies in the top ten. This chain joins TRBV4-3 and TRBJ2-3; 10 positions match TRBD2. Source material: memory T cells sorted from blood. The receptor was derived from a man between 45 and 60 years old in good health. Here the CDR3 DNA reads TGCGCCAGCAGCCAAGAGATCGGGTCTGAGCGGGAGGGTCTTACGCAGTATTTT. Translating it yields CASSQEIGSEREGLTQYF.